This is a list of T cell receptor beta chains from one sample in a study of CD8 T cells in ankylosing spondylitis. One entry per CDR3 protein results from TCRdb running MiXCR on the 5' RACE reads. The sample yields tens of thousands of distinct CDR3 sequences, 6% to 8% seen once. Sample: synovial fluid, either unsorted or a sorted T cell fraction (not recorded which). The receptor source for this set is a male donor with ankylosing spondylitis. Both conserved end residues are part of each CDR3. The order of the fields is D gene, J gene, V gene, clone size, CDR3 protein, CDR3 DNA. The D gene is left open where the match is weak. Size is omitted from some rows. Given values are once, few, many or a class for expanded clones.

d_call: TRBD2; j_call: TRBJ2-1; v_call: TRBV5-1; clone_size: many; cdr3_aa: CASSFLAGSYEQFF; cdr3_nt: TGCGCCAGCAGCTTTCTAGCGGGATCGTATGAGCAGTTCTTC
d_call: TRBD2; j_call: TRBJ2-1; v_call: TRBV9; clone_size: many; cdr3_aa: CASSERDSYNEQFF; cdr3_nt: TGTGCCAGCAGCGAGCGGGACTCCTACAATGAGCAGTTCTTC
d_call: -; j_call: TRBJ2-7; v_call: TRBV18; clone_size: -; cdr3_aa: CASSPPTGSYEQYF; cdr3_nt: TGTGCCAGCTCACCACCGACCGGGTCCTACGAGCAGTACTTC
d_call: -; j_call: TRBJ1-2; v_call: TRBV19; clone_size: -; cdr3_aa: CAASSRVYGYTF; cdr3_nt: TGTGCCGCCAGTAGCCGGGTCTATGGCTACACCTTC
d_call: TRBD1; j_call: TRBJ1-2; v_call: TRBV20-1; clone_size: many; cdr3_aa: CSAGQANNYGYTF; cdr3_nt: TGCAGTGCAGGACAGGCGAATAACTATGGCTACACCTTC
d_call: -; j_call: TRBJ2-5; v_call: TRBV7-2; clone_size: many; cdr3_aa: CASRRGTSETQYF; cdr3_nt: TGTGCCAGCAGACGCGGGACTTCGGAGACCCAGTACTTC
d_call: TRBD1; j_call: TRBJ2-7; v_call: TRBV7-3; clone_size: few; cdr3_aa: CASSLTDRAYEQYF; cdr3_nt: TGTGCCAGCAGCTTAACTGACAGGGCCTACGAGCAGTACTTC
d_call: -; j_call: TRBJ2-3; v_call: TRBV5-1; clone_size: many; cdr3_aa: CASSSTLYTQYF; cdr3_nt: TGCGCCAGCAGCTCGACTCTTTATACGCAGTATTTT
d_call: -; j_call: TRBJ1-1; v_call: TRBV11-1; clone_size: many; cdr3_aa: CASSLFLNTEAFF; cdr3_nt: TGTGCCAGCAGCTTATTCTTAAACACTGAAGCTTTCTTT
d_call: TRBD1; j_call: TRBJ2-2; v_call: TRBV9; clone_size: few; cdr3_aa: CASSVEGPGQGVGELFF; cdr3_nt: TGTGCCAGCAGCGTAGAGGGACCGGGACAGGGGGTCGGGGAGCTGTTTTTT
d_call: -; j_call: TRBJ1-2; v_call: TRBV15; clone_size: many; cdr3_aa: CATSRGGLPYGYTF; cdr3_nt: TGTGCCACCAGCAGAGGAGGCCTTCCGTATGGCTACACCTTC
d_call: TRBD1; j_call: TRBJ1-6; v_call: TRBV2; clone_size: -; cdr3_aa: CASRGNQGGNSPLHF; cdr3_nt: TGTGCCAGCAGGGGGAACCAGGGGGGGAATTCACCCCTCCACTTT
d_call: -; j_call: TRBJ2-1; v_call: TRBV9; clone_size: few; cdr3_aa: CASSVTGNEQFF; cdr3_nt: TGTGCCAGCAGCGTAACTGGGAACGAGCAGTTCTTC
d_call: -; j_call: TRBJ1-6; v_call: TRBV20-1; clone_size: -; cdr3_aa: CSARETGGSPLHF; cdr3_nt: TGCAGTGCTAGAGAAACTGGCGGTTCACCCCTCCACTTT
d_call: -; j_call: TRBJ2-5; v_call: TRBV7-8; clone_size: many; cdr3_aa: CASSLGLKVGETQYF; cdr3_nt: TGTGCCAGCAGCTTAGGGCTTAAGGTCGGTGAGACCCAGTACTTC
d_call: TRBD1; j_call: TRBJ2-3; v_call: TRBV24-1; clone_size: many; cdr3_aa: CATSDSRTGGTDTQYF; cdr3_nt: TGTGCCACCAGTGACTCTCGGACAGGGGGCACAGATACGCAGTATTTT
d_call: -; j_call: TRBJ1-1; v_call: TRBV6-1; clone_size: few; cdr3_aa: CASSPLTGGFTEAFF; cdr3_nt: TGTGCCAGCAGTCCTTTAACAGGAGGATTCACTGAAGCTTTCTTT
d_call: -; j_call: TRBJ2-1; v_call: TRBV14; clone_size: -; cdr3_aa: CASSQFQTTREQFF; cdr3_nt: TGTGCCAGCAGCCAGTTCCAGACTACAAGGGAGCAGTTCTTC
d_call: TRBD1; j_call: TRBJ2-7; v_call: TRBV20-1; clone_size: many; cdr3_aa: CSARGQGAVEQYF; cdr3_nt: TGCAGTGCTCGAGGACAGGGGGCAGTGGAGCAGTACTTC
d_call: TRBD2; j_call: TRBJ2-3; v_call: TRBV5-8; clone_size: medium-sized; cdr3_aa: CASSFAIAGPTDTQYF; cdr3_nt: TGTGCCAGCAGCTTCGCAATAGCGGGACCAACAGATACGCAGTATTTT
d_call: -; j_call: TRBJ1-5; v_call: TRBV9; clone_size: many; cdr3_aa: CASSVSDSNQPQHF; cdr3_nt: TGTGCCAGCAGCGTCTCAGATAGCAATCAGCCCCAGCATTTT
d_call: -; j_call: TRBJ2-5; v_call: TRBV28; clone_size: many; cdr3_aa: CASRAAITRETQYF; cdr3_nt: TGTGCCAGCAGAGCGGCCATCACGCGAGAGACCCAGTACTTC
d_call: -; j_call: TRBJ2-3; v_call: TRBV2; clone_size: many; cdr3_aa: CASSVMDTQYF; cdr3_nt: TGTGCCAGCAGTGTCATGGATACGCAGTATTTT
d_call: -; j_call: TRBJ1-4; v_call: TRBV15; clone_size: many; cdr3_aa: CATSRDPLATNEKLFF; cdr3_nt: TGTGCCACCAGCAGAGATCCCTTAGCAACTAATGAAAAACTGTTTTTT
d_call: TRBD2; j_call: TRBJ2-1; v_call: TRBV9; clone_size: few; cdr3_aa: CASSAGGSTYNEQFF; cdr3_nt: TGTGCCAGCAGCGCCGGCGGGAGCACCTACAATGAGCAGTTCTTC
d_call: -; j_call: TRBJ2-1; v_call: TRBV7-8; clone_size: few; cdr3_aa: CASSPTTPEQFF; cdr3_nt: TGTGCCAGCAGCCCAACTACTCCTGAGCAGTTCTTC
d_call: -; j_call: TRBJ1-1; v_call: TRBV14; clone_size: few; cdr3_aa: CASSQDQVLRGTEAFF; cdr3_nt: TGTGCCAGCAGCCAAGATCAGGTCCTTCGGGGCACTGAAGCTTTCTTT
d_call: TRBD2; j_call: TRBJ2-2; v_call: TRBV6-1; clone_size: many; cdr3_aa: CASNRGGLDLTGELFF; cdr3_nt: TGTGCCAGCAATCGGGGAGGGCTAGATTTAACCGGGGAGCTGTTTTTT
d_call: -; j_call: TRBJ2-1; v_call: TRBV5-1; clone_size: many; cdr3_aa: CASSLGSGSSYEQFF; cdr3_nt: TGCGCCAGCAGCTTGGGTAGCGGTTCATCCTATGAGCAGTTCTTC
d_call: -; j_call: TRBJ2-1; v_call: TRBV29-1; clone_size: many; cdr3_aa: CSVDLQRNEQFF; cdr3_nt: TGCAGCGTTGACTTACAGAGGAATGAGCAGTTCTTC
d_call: -; j_call: TRBJ1-6; v_call: TRBV2; clone_size: many; cdr3_aa: CASSEEAGSNSPLHF; cdr3_nt: TGTGCCAGCAGTGAGGAGGCGGGATCGAATTCACCCCTCCACTTT
d_call: TRBD2; j_call: TRBJ2-1; v_call: TRBV4-3; clone_size: many; cdr3_aa: CASSQLAGDVYEQFF; cdr3_nt: TGCGCCAGCAGCCAACTAGCGGGAGATGTCTATGAGCAGTTCTTC
d_call: -; j_call: TRBJ1-2; v_call: TRBV28; clone_size: few; cdr3_aa: CASSLFRPTADGYTF; cdr3_nt: TGTGCCAGCAGTTTATTCAGGCCAACGGCGGATGGCTACACCTTC
d_call: -; j_call: TRBJ1-5; v_call: TRBV6-2/TRBV6-3; clone_size: -; cdr3_aa: CASSLLGVLSNQPQHF; cdr3_nt: TGTGCCAGCAGCTTACTAGGGGTCCTTAGCAATCAGCCCCAGCATTTT
d_call: -; j_call: TRBJ2-3; v_call: TRBV28; clone_size: few; cdr3_aa: CASSSPLVPPKYTDTQYF; cdr3_nt: TGTGCCAGCAGTTCCCCCCTTGTTCCCCCCAAATACACAGATACGCAGTATTTT
d_call: -; j_call: TRBJ1-6; v_call: TRBV7-8; clone_size: few; cdr3_aa: CASSLGRRAYNSPLHF; cdr3_nt: TGTGCCAGCAGCTTAGGACGGAGGGCCTATAATTCACCCCTCCACTTT
d_call: -; j_call: TRBJ2-1; v_call: TRBV11-3; clone_size: many; cdr3_aa: CASSLRGAEGREQFF; cdr3_nt: TGTGCCAGCAGCTTACGTGGAGCGGAGGGCCGTGAGCAGTTCTTC
d_call: -; j_call: TRBJ1-2; v_call: TRBV2; clone_size: -; cdr3_aa: CASSDRIEANYGYTF; cdr3_nt: TGTGCCAGCAGTGATAGGATTGAGGCTAACTATGGCTACACCTTC
d_call: TRBD2; j_call: TRBJ2-1; v_call: TRBV20-1; clone_size: many; cdr3_aa: CSARSIAGEWNEQFF; cdr3_nt: TGCAGTGCTAGATCTATAGCGGGAGAATGGAATGAGCAGTTCTTC
d_call: TRBD1; j_call: TRBJ1-2; v_call: TRBV3-1; clone_size: many; cdr3_aa: CASSQSTGAYGYTF; cdr3_nt: TGTGCCAGCAGCCAGTCGACAGGGGCCTATGGCTACACCTTC
d_call: -; j_call: TRBJ2-1; v_call: TRBV7-7; clone_size: many; cdr3_aa: CASSPQDGSSYNEQFF; cdr3_nt: TGTGCTAGCAGCCCCCAGGACGGGAGCTCCTACAATGAGCAGTTCTTC
d_call: TRBD2; j_call: TRBJ2-1; v_call: TRBV29-1; clone_size: many; cdr3_aa: CSVSRGVNNEQFF; cdr3_nt: TGCAGCGTCTCCCGGGGGGTTAACAATGAGCAGTTCTTC
d_call: TRBD1; j_call: TRBJ1-3; v_call: TRBV7-8; clone_size: few; cdr3_aa: CASSGRGRGNTIYF; cdr3_nt: TGTGCCAGCAGCGGCAGGGGGCGAGGAAACACCATATATTTT
d_call: -; j_call: TRBJ2-5; v_call: TRBV18; clone_size: few; cdr3_aa: CASSLTSQETQYF; cdr3_nt: TGTGCCAGCTCACTTACCTCACAAGAGACCCAGTACTTC
d_call: -; j_call: TRBJ2-5; v_call: TRBV4-1; clone_size: few; cdr3_aa: CASSQDRETQYF; cdr3_nt: TGCGCCAGCAGCCAAGATCGGGAGACCCAGTACTTC
d_call: TRBD1; j_call: TRBJ2-6; v_call: TRBV5-1; clone_size: -; cdr3_aa: CASSLGGTGIGANVLTF; cdr3_nt: TGCGCCAGCAGCTTAGGGGGGACAGGGATTGGGGCCAACGTCCTGACTTTC
d_call: -; j_call: TRBJ2-2; v_call: TRBV7-6; clone_size: many; cdr3_aa: CASSLLPRGTGELFF; cdr3_nt: TGTGCCAGCAGCTTATTACCCCGGGGCACCGGGGAGCTGTTTTTT